Reported below is one T cell receptor beta chain. The antigen remains undetermined. Possible read error: a much larger clone is one base away. The CDR3 has 15 residues. Looked up from germline, CDR1 is DFQATT and CDR2 is SNEGSKA (reference sequence). A J-beta primer mix and a sample-barcoded 5' primer were used in a second PCR of about 7 to 12 cycles. Using its own MiXCR run on the 5' RACE reads, TCRdb lists one record per CDR3 protein. The sample holds 850,000 or so distinct CDR3 sequences; 29% are singletons and the top ten take roughly 17%. This specimen belongs to a study of blood T cells in healthy people across ages. Study-wide results and limits: Getting older went along with TCR beta diversity per million T cells dropping roughly linearly.

Sequenced sample: blood. The receptor was derived from a woman aged 80 or over in good health. V and J are TRBV20-1 and TRBJ2-5; TRBD2 agrees at 14 bases. The CDR3 is CSAHRLAGGRKTLYF. The CDR3 DNA is TGCAGTGCCCACCGACTAGCGGGGGGGCGAAAGACCCTGTACTTC.